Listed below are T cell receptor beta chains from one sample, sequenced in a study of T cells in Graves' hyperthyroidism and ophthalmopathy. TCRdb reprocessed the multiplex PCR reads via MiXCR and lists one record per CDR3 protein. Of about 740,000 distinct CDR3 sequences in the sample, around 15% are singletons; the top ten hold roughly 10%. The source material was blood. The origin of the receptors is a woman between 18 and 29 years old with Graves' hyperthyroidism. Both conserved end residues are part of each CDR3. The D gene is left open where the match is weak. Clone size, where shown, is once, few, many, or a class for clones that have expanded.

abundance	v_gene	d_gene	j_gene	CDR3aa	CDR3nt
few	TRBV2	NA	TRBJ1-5	CASSLITGWQHF	TGTGCCAGCAGTTTGATCACCGGGTGGCAGCATTTT
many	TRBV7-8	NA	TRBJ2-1	CASSLFPRDGAETYNEQFF	TGTGCCAGCAGCCTTTTCCCCAGGGATGGCGCCGAAACCTACAATGAGCAGTTCTTC
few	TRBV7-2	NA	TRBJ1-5	CASNGHLNQPQHF	TGTGCCAGCAACGGACACCTCAATCAGCCCCAGCATTTT
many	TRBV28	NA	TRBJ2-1	CASSPDPHGYEQFF	TGTGCCAGCAGCCCCGACCCCCACGGGTATGAGCAGTTCTTC
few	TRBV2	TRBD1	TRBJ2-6	CATEQGTGANVLTF	TGTGCCACCGAACAGGGGACTGGGGCCAACGTCCTGACTTTC
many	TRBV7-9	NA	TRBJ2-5	CASRMRQKETQYF	TGTGCCAGCAGGATGAGGCAAAAAGAGACCCAGTACTTC
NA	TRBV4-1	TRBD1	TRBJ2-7	CASSHSRGRSEQYF	TGCGCCAGCAGCCATTCAAGGGGGCGTAGCGAGCAGTACTTC
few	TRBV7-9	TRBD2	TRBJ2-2	CANELLAGGRNGELFF	TGTGCCAACGAACTATTAGCGGGAGGGCGCAACGGGGAGCTGTTTTTT
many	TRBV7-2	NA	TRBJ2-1	CASSPGRGRTDRHEQFF	TGTGCCAGCAGCCCCGGAAGAGGGAGGACTGATCGTCATGAGCAGTTCTTC
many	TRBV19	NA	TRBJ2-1	CASRRAGGNNEQFF	TGTGCCAGTAGAAGGGCTGGGGGGAACAATGAGCAGTTCTTC
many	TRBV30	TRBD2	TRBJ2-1	CAWSVDSGGYEQFF	TGTGCCTGGAGTGTAGATAGCGGGGGCTATGAGCAGTTCTTC
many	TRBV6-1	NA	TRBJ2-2	CASMGRTNTGELFF	TGTGCCAGCATGGGCAGGACGAACACCGGGGAGCTGTTTTTT
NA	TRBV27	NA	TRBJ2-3	CASSLRQVFSTDTQYF	TGTGCCAGCAGTTTACGACAGGTCTTTAGCACAGATACGCAGTATTTT
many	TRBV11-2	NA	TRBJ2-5	CASSLGMGVETQCF	TGTGCCAGCAGCTTAGGGATGGGGGTGGAGACCCAGTGCTTC
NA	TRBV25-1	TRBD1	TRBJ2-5	CASSQTGNQETQYF	TGTGCCAGCAGTCAGACAGGGAACCAAGAGACCCAGTACTTC